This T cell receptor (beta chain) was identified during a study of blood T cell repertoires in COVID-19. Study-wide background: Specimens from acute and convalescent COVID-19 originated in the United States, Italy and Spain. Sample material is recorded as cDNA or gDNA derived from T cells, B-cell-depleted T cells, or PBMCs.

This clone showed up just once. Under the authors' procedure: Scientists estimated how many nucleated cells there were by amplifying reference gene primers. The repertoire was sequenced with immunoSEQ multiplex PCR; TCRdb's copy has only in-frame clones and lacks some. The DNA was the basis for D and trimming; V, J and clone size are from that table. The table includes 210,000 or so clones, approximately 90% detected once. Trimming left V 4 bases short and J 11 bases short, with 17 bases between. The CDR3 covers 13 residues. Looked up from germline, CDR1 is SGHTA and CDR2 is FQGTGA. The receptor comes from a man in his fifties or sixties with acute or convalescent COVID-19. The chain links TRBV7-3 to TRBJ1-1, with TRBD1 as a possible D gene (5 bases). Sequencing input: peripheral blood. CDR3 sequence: CASSSLGGEMAFF. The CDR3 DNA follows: TGTGCCAGCAGCTCCCTGGGGGGAGAGATGGCTTTCTTT.